This T cell receptor (beta chain) appears in the sequencing data of a study of blood T cell repertoires in COVID-19 (dated by TCRdb to 2019 to 2021). General notes on the study: Samples from collaborators originated in the United States, Italy and Spain and spanned both the acute and convalescent phases of COVID-19. Nearly every sample came with metadata listing a de-identified subject ID, COVID-19 status, age in years and sex. The material from the prospective study consisted of cDNA or gDNA derived from T cells, B-cell-depleted T cells, or PBMCs. Deeply sampled blood TCRbeta repertoires from subjects exposed to, actively infected with, or recovered from COVID-19 were included in the dataset. Where available, HLA class I and class II types were taken from metadata supplied by the sample provider and were not determined by assay-based typing. Samples came from the ongoing ImmuneRACE study (first 160 participants) plus 1,254 subjects from 6 global collaborators. The repertoires were released in a freely available public database meant as a resource for research on the immune response to SARS-CoV-2.

The CDR3 runs 17 residues from the cysteine to the phenylalanine. Only the CDR3 region is kept as DNA, spanning 51 bases read in frame from base 1. V loses 4 bases of germline sequence and J loses 6 bases, and the interval between the two ends is 23 bases. From the germline V gene (reference sequence), CDR1 is SGHKS and CDR2 is YYEKEE. TCRbeta CDR3 regions were amplified from genomic DNA by means of the immunoSEQ Assay, a bias-controlled multiplex PCR. The paper's data handling went like this. Nucleated cell counts per sample were estimated from amplification of reference gene primers within the assay. Sequence reads were collapsed and filtered to measure the absolute abundance of every unique TCRbeta CDR3 rearrangement. For each sample, productive Simpson clonality was calculated by taking the square root of Simpson's diversity index across productive rearrangements. The table was pulled from immuneACCESS by TCRdb, which kept in-frame rearrangements only. Such tables lose some clones; where checked, under half of the loss comes from unresolved V genes, and the rest has no known cause. V, J and clone size derive from that table, while D and trimming were established from the DNA sequence. The sample table holds tens of thousands of clones, of which 82% were seen once. The top ten clones comprise 18% of the sample.

With respect to this clone: Its antigen is unknown. The record has no base qualities; no much larger clone is one base away.

Each collaborating institution followed its own protocols to collect whole blood in K2EDTA tubes. For TCRbeta analysis, collaborator samples were shipped as frozen whole blood, as isolated PBMCs, or as DNA extracted from either sample type. What the study reported, not specific to this receptor: How much clinical and demographic metadata was included differed by source and by participant, and the metadata was provided uncurated.

Sequencing was done on a sample of peripheral blood. Here the chain combines TRBV5-5 and TRBJ2-1, and possibly TRBD1, on 6 matching bases. The origin of this receptor is a human donor in a cohort sampled during active COVID-19. The CDR3 sequence is CASSLVGDNTQTNEQFF. At the DNA level, the sequence is TGTGCCAGCAGCCTTGTGGGGGACAACACGCAGACCAATGAGCAGTTCTTC.